This paragraph reports one T cell receptor (beta chain). The CDR3 is 11 amino acids. Looked up from germline, CDR1 is LNHDA and CDR2 is SQIVND (reference sequence). With 3 bases removed from V and 9 bases from J, the gap between germline ends came to 8 bases. This specimen belongs to a study of blood T cells in healthy people across ages. The second PCR ran about 6 to 12 cycles with a sample-barcoded 5' primer and J-beta primers. TCRdb reprocessed the 5' RACE reads via MiXCR and lists one record per CDR3 protein. This sample carries 450,000 to 600,000 distinct CDR3 sequences, about 27% of them seen once, and the ten largest clones take 3% to 4%. This sample was also put to use in a study of T cells of mothers and their children. According to that study: All extracted RNA went into cDNA synthesis, 1.5 ug per 15 ul.

This chain joins TRBV19 and TRBJ1-2; D remains unclear. Sequencing input: blood. This TCR came from a boy between 2 and 15 years old in good health. The CDR3 region has the DNA TGTGCCAGTAGTATCCGGTCGAGCTACACCTTC. Its protein is CASSIRSSYTF.